These 15 T cell receptor beta chains share one sample of origin, sequenced in a study of blood T cell repertoires in COVID-19. TCRdb's copy holds only in-frame clones and misses some; the assay was immunoSEQ multiplex PCR. The sample yields over 50,000 clones, about 86% seen once. The sequencing input was peripheral blood. These receptors came from a man aged 65 to 79 with active COVID-19.

This clone was counted once. The chain uses TRBV10-3 and TRBJ1-3; D not resolved. The CDR3 has 12 residues. Trimming removed 3 bases from V and 4 bases from J, with 4 bases in between. From germline, CDR1 is ENHRY and CDR2 SYGVKD. CDR3 protein: CAISDEGNTIYF. In nucleotides, the CDR3 is TGTGCCATCAGTGATGAGGGAAACACCATATATTTT.

This chain links TRBV5-1 with TRBJ1-1; 8 nucleotides line up with TRBD1. The CDR3 length is 13 residues. CDR1 SGHRS and CDR2 YFSETQ come from the germline V gene. V lost 5 bases and J lost 8; bases outside the gene matches: 8. The CDR3 nucleotides read TGCGCCAGCAGTTTGCCACAGGGGGTCGAAGCTTTCTTT. Translation: CASSLPQGVEAFF.

The chain is built from TRBV2 and TRBJ2-7, with 7 bases matching TRBD1. Trimming took 6 bases from V and 1 from J; bases not matched to a gene: 6. Looked up from germline, CDR1 is SNHLY and CDR2 is FYNNEI. The CDR3 has 14 amino acids. The CDR3, as DNA: TGTGCCAGCAGCCCCAGGGGGAAATCCTACGAGCAGTACTTC. Protein product: CASSPRGKSYEQYF.

This clone was seen just once. The gene calls are TRBV5-4 and TRBJ2-7; no firm D call. V lost 2 bases, J lost 0 bases, and 9 bases lay in between. This CDR3 has 14 amino acids. The germline gives CDR1 SGHNT, CDR2 YYREEE (reference sequence). DNA of the CDR3: TGTGCCAGCAGCTTCGAATCTAGCTCCTACGAGCAGTACTTC. Residues: CASSFESSSYEQYF.

J is TRBJ1-2 and V is TRBV2; perhaps TRBD1 as D (5 bases). The CDR3 has 16 residues. V was clipped by 3 bases and J by 4 bases, with 18 bases between them. CDR1 SNHLY and CDR2 FYNNEI come from the germline V gene. CDR3 region: CASSDNRGLTTYGYTF. The DNA of the CDR3 is TGTGCCAGCAGTGACAATAGGGGACTAACGACCTATGGCTACACCTTC.

J is TRBJ2-5 and V is TRBV5-1, with TRBD1 identical over 9 bases. The CDR3 length is 15 residues. The V segment lost 4 bases and the J segment 2 bases; nucleotides outside the gene matches: 6. The germline V gene encodes CDR1 SGHRS and CDR2 YFSETQ. DNA of the CDR3: TGCGCCAGCAGCCTCCTGACAGGGGGACAAGAGACCCAGTACTTC. Translated: CASSLLTGGQETQYF.

This clone is a singleton in its sample. The V and J genes are TRBV27 and TRBJ2-2, with D hard to call. The germline CDR1 and CDR2 sequences are MNHEY and SMNVEV (reference sequence). CDR3 length equals 16 residues. The V and J ends lost 3 bases and 0 bases respectively, with 11 bases between them. The CDR3 here is CASSFLLFANTGELFF. DNA of the CDR3: TGTGCCAGCAGTTTCCTTCTGTTCGCGAACACCGGGGAGCTGTTTTTT.

The CDR3 region has the DNA TGCAGCGTCGCGCAACAGGTGAACACTGAAGCTTTCTTT. Its protein product is CSVAQQVNTEAFF. The rearrangement joins TRBV29-1 to TRBJ1-1; D might be TRBD1 (5 bases). The CDR3 is 13 amino acids. Germline CDR1 and CDR2: SQVTM and ANQGSEA. Trimming stripped 6 bases from V and 0 bases from J, with 11 bases between.

V is TRBV6-2 or TRBV6-3 and J is TRBJ1-2; weak D call: TRBD1 (6 bases). V was pared by 0 bases and J by 2 bases, with 10 bases between. CDR3 length: 15 amino acids. CDR1 and CDR2 (germline): MNHEY, SVGEGT. CDR3 DNA sequence: TGTGCCAGCAGTTACTCGAGTGGGGGCAACTATGGCTACACCTTC. Translation: CASSYSSGGNYGYTF.

This chain's CDR3 is CASSPDRTGNTIYF. The CDR3 nucleotides are TGTGCCAGCAGCCCGGACAGGACTGGAAACACCATATATTTT. This sequence joins TRBV2 and TRBJ1-3; 7 bases align to TRBD1. The CDR3 spans 14 residues. V gave up 6 bases and J gave up 2 bases; unmatched junction bases: 4. Germline-derived CDR1 and CDR2 are SNHLY and FYNNEI.

The chain has TRBV5-6 and TRBJ2-7, with TRBD1 as a possible D gene (6 bases). This CDR3 has 16 amino acids. Germline-derived CDR1 and CDR2 are SGHDT and YYEEEE. V was pared by 2 bases and J by 4 bases, with 19 bases between. CDR3: CASSFRATDRSYEQYF. The CDR3 DNA reads as TGTGCCAGCAGCTTTCGGGCCACCGACAGGAGTTACGAGCAGTACTTC.

The chain recombines TRBV6-2 or TRBV6-3 with TRBJ1-1; 9 bases are shared with TRBD1. Unmatched junction bases numbered 7, after V lost 2 bases and J lost 3 bases. Looked up from germline, CDR1 is MNHEY and CDR2 is SVGEGT. The CDR3 length is 16 residues. CDR3 region: CASSYTQGAPDTEAFF. Here the CDR3 DNA reads TGTGCCAGCAGTTACACACAGGGGGCGCCTGACACTGAAGCTTTCTTT.

V and J are TRBV5-6 and TRBJ2-5; D perhaps matches TRBD2 (5 bases). Trimming removed 1 base from V and 5 bases from J, with 15 bases in between. The length of the CDR3 is 15 residues. CDR1 and CDR2 (germline): SGHDT, YYEEEE. CDR3 DNA: TGTGCCAGCAGCTTGTCGGCCTTTCGGGGTGAGACCCAGTACTTC. It yields the protein CASSLSAFRGETQYF.

This rearrangement joins TRBV6-5 to TRBJ1-6; D possibly corresponds to TRBD1 (6 bases). V was shortened by 6 bases and J by 4 bases, with 13 bases between the two germline ends. CDR1 and CDR2 (germline): MNHEY, SVGAGI. This CDR3 has 15 residues. The CDR3, as DNA: TGTGCCAGCAGACCAGCCGGGACATATAATTCACCCCTCCACTTT. Amino acid sequence: CASRPAGTYNSPLHF.

V usage is TRBV7-9 and J usage is TRBJ1-6; 10 positions agree with TRBD1. J gave up 7 bases and V 5 bases, and 5 bases lay outside the gene matches. The length of the CDR3 is 15 residues. Germline CDR1 reads SEHNR; CDR2 reads FQNEAQ (reference sequence). DNA of the CDR3: TGTGCCAGCAGCCTAATGGGACAGGGGAATTCACCCCTCCACTTT. This gives the protein CASSLMGQGNSPLHF.